The source of this T cell receptor beta chain is a study of T cell repertoires in cytomegalovirus infection. Study-wide findings and caveats: HLA-C-restricted CMV clonotypes gave the most frequent clonotype in two of eight donors.

This clonotype showed up just a few times. The antigen is undetermined. Losses at the gene ends were 5 bases for V and 4 bases for J; bases not matched to a gene: 9. The CDR3 extends over 15 amino acids. Germline CDR1 and CDR2: MNHNS and SASEGT. MiXCR was run by TCRdb on the reads, yielding one entry per CDR3 protein. Of about 310,000 distinct CDR3 sequences listed, approximately 25% were seen once; the top ten hold 10% to 15%. Material: cultured PBMCs, obtained from culture after CMV antigen stimulation. This chain joins TRBV6-1 and TRBJ2-3; 7 bases line up with TRBD1. The clonotype comes from a human donor in good health (CMV status not recorded). Some clones in this sample may be carry-over from other donors' samples. Here the CDR3 reads CASSKRQGWADTQYF. In nucleotides, the CDR3 is TGTGCCAGCAGTAAGCGACAGGGCTGGGCAGATACGCAGTATTTT.